A single sample gave rise to the 10 T cell receptor beta chains below, sequenced in a study of T cell responses to AZD1222 COVID-19 vaccine. This table comes from immunoSEQ multiplex PCR, and its TCRdb copy is limited to in-frame clones, with some not included. The sample has 150,000 or so clones; over 90% are singletons. The sample was peripheral blood, taken on day 0 of AZD1222 vaccination. The receptors come from an adult in good health.

The chain joins TRBV28 to TRBJ1-2, with D maybe TRBD1 (6 bases). Germline V gives CDR1 MDHEN, CDR2 SYDVKM. The V end was cut by 6 bases, the J end by 4 bases, with 15 bases between. The CDR3 is 14 amino acids. This CDR3 is CASRRRDIPYGYTF. As DNA, the CDR3 is TGTGCCAGCAGGAGACGGGACATACCCTATGGCTACACCTTC.

The chain carries TRBV10-1 and TRBJ2-1; unclear D gene. The CDR3 loop spans 13 amino acids. The V gene's germline CDR1 is WNHNN and CDR2 SYGVQD (reference sequence). The ends were cut back, 2 bases at V and 4 bases at J, with 6 bases in the middle. The CDR3 sequence: CASSERVYNEQFF. In DNA form, the CDR3 reads TGCGCCAGCAGTGAGCGGGTTTACAATGAGCAGTTCTTC.

The V call is TRBV27, the J call TRBJ2-1; TRBD1 matches at 7 bases. J gave up 0 bases and V 5 bases, and 7 bases lay outside the gene matches. The CDR3 covers 16 residues. The V gene's germline CDR1 is MNHEY and CDR2 SMNVEV (reference sequence). CDR3 in DNA: TGTGCCAGCAGTAACGAGGGGGCCCACTCCTACAATGAGCAGTTCTTC. Amino acids: CASSNEGAHSYNEQFF.

This sequence joins TRBV7-8 and TRBJ1-1; 9 positions match TRBD1. With 4 bases clipped from V and 5 bases from J, the junction kept 8 bases outside the gene matches. CDR1 is SGHVS, CDR2 FQNEAQ, per germline. This CDR3 is built from 15 residues. In nucleotides, the CDR3 is TGTGCCAGCAGCTCCCACAGGGGGCAGGGGACTGAAGCTTTCTTT. Residues: CASSSHRGQGTEAFF.

This clone has a single count. The J gene is TRBJ1-1, the V gene TRBV29-1; 9 nucleotides match TRBD1. The length of the CDR3 is 14 residues. The germline CDR1 and CDR2 sequences are SQVTM and ANQGSEA. The V and J ends lost 4 bases and 5 bases, in that order; junction bases with no gene match: 8. The CDR3 loop is CSVGRDREGTEAFF. The CDR3 coding sequence is TGCAGCGTTGGTAGGGACAGGGAAGGAACTGAAGCTTTCTTT.

The chain recombines TRBV12-3 or TRBV12-4 with TRBJ1-1; D remains ambiguous. With 3 bases removed from V and 3 bases from J, the gap between germline ends came to 5 bases. The CDR3 contains 12 residues. In DNA form, the CDR3 reads TGTGCCAGCAGTTTCGGGGACACTGAAGCTTTCTTT. Encoded protein: CASSFGDTEAFF.

V is TRBV25-1 and J is TRBJ2-1; D tentatively reads TRBD1 or TRBD2 (6 bases each). Germline V gene sequence: CDR1 MGHDK, CDR2 SYGVNS. CDR3 size: 16 residues. Trimming pared 4 bases from V and 7 bases from J, leaving 20 bases between. The CDR3 here is CASSVQGRTARNEQFF. DNA of the CDR3: TGTGCCAGCAGTGTCCAGGGGAGGACTGCCCGAAATGAGCAGTTCTTC. The whole variable domain, remainder taken from reference TRBV25-1 and TRBJ2-1, is EADIYQTPRYLVIGTGKKITLECSQTMGHDKMYWYQQDPGMELHLIHYSYGVNSTEKGDLSSESTVSRIRTEHFPLTLESARPSHTSQYLCASSVQGRTARNEQFFGPGTRLTVL.

The chain has TRBV12-1 and TRBJ1-5. TRBV12-1 is annotated as a pseudogene. The CDR3 has 14 residues. The CDR3 loop reads CASSSGGGLQPQHF. The CDR3 nucleotides are TGTGCCAGCAGTTCTGGGGGGGGGCTTCAGCCCCAGCATTTT.

This clone was recorded only once. V and J are TRBV14 and TRBJ1-6, with a tentative D call TRBD1 (5 bases). Germline CDR1 and CDR2: SGHDN and FVKESK. This CDR3 comprises 14 residues. Trimming removed 2 bases at V and 10 bases at J, with 12 bases between. The CDR3 loop is CASSQLGEYSPLHF. The DNA of the CDR3 is TGTGCCAGCAGCCAATTGGGGGAGTACTCACCCCTCCACTTT.

This sequence joins TRBV7-9 and TRBJ1-2; D is undetermined. Between the trimmed V and J ends, which lost 3 bases and 1 base, there was a span of 12 bases. Germline lookup yields CDR1 SEHNR and CDR2 FQNEAQ (reference sequence). The CDR3 length is 15 residues. Written as DNA, the CDR3 is TGTGCCAGCAGCTTTGAGGAAAATTTTAACTATGGCTACACCTTC. Protein: CASSFEENFNYGYTF.